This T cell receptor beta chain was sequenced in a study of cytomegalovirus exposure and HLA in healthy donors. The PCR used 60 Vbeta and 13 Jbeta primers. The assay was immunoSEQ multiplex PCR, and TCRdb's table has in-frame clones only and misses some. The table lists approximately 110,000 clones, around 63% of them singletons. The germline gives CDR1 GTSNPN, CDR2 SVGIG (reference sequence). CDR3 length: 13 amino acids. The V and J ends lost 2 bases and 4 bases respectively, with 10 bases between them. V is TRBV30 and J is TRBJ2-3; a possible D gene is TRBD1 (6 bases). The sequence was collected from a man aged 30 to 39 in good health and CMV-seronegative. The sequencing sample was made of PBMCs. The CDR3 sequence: CAWSYTGSDTQYF. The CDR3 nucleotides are TGTGCCTGGAGTTACACAGGGTCAGATACGCAGTATTTT.